Listed here is a single T cell receptor beta chain. The sample holds many counts of this clonotype. Its antigen remains unidentified. No base qualities exist here, and no much larger clone lies one base off it. The reads were generated on an Illumina HiSeq 2500. TCR beta libraries were prepared by quantitative 5'-RACE with molecular barcodes. Turning to the authors' computational methods: Disease-linked TCR variants were identified with a new computational method built on a probabilistic model of VDJ rearrangement. TCRdb reran the public reads through fastp at Q25 and MiXCR, keeping productive beta chains. Records with the same CDR3 protein are collapsed into one entry carrying the most frequent genes and DNA. TCRdb, not the authors, supplied the V and J calls. Counted in this sample were 250,000 or so distinct CDR3 sequences; over 8.5% of them appeared once. The top ten hold 6% to 7.5% of the sample.

The CDR3 has 18 amino acids, counting the end cysteine and phenylalanine. CDR3 DNA is the only sequence kept; it has 54 bases, read in frame from the first base. CDR1 and CDR2 (SGHRS, YFSETQ) derive from the germline V gene. V is pruned by 3 bases and J by 1 base, leaving 12 bases of the junction without a gene match. This record comes from a study of CD8 T cells in ankylosing spondylitis (dated by TCRdb to 2016 to 2017). For context, the study as a whole: T cell receptor beta repertoires were profiled in healthy donors and ankylosing spondylitis patients so that disease-linked TCR variants could be found. The whole study cohort included 108 healthy donors and under 30 ankylosing spondylitis patients. Peripheral blood was sampled, and synovial fluid was additionally collected from ankylosing spondylitis patients. What the work shows at the level of the full study, not this receptor alone: Some TCR beta motif variants had previously been reported in synovial fluid and blood of reactive arthritis patients, which suggested common disease-initiation mechanisms. A TCR beta motif of about 8 highly homologous amino acid variants appeared characteristic of blood from ankylosing spondylitis patients. A CD8+ phenotype was shown by the disease-linked clones, which were found at relatively low frequencies in peripheral blood. Significant enrichment of the disease-linked clones was reported in matched synovial fluid samples from ankylosing spondylitis patients.

This clonotype originated in a male donor with ankylosing spondylitis or in good health (not recorded which). The sequence joins TRBV5-1 to TRBJ2-3; the junction holds 9 bases that match TRBD2. Sequencing was carried out using blood, either unsorted or a sorted T cell fraction (not recorded which). CDR3 loop: CASSSFDVERGGTDTQYF. The nucleotide sequence reads as follows: TGCGCCAGCAGCTCCTTCGACGTGGAGCGGGGGGGCACAGATACGCAGTATTTT.